One and the same sample provided the 17 T cell receptor beta chains below, sequenced in a study of OX40 agonist ivuxolimab in advanced cancers. Only in-frame clones appear in the TCRdb table, and some are missing; sequencing was by immunoSEQ multiplex PCR. The top ten clones hold over 7.5% of a sample with fewer than 85,000 clones, roughly 90% of them seen once. The sequencing here drew on CD4+ or CD8+ T cells sorted from blood, taken in a trial of the OX40 agonist ivuxolimab. All receptors derive from an adult with an advanced solid tumor such as melanoma, head and neck, liver or kidney cancer.

V is TRBV25-1 and J is TRBJ2-2; D unclear. This CDR3 is 14 amino acids long. V was shortened by 2 bases and J by 6 bases, with 10 bases between the two germline ends. Germline CDR1 MGHDK, CDR2 SYGVNS. CDR3 protein: CASSEISPAGELFF. CDR3 DNA: TGTGCCAGCAGTGAAATCTCGCCGGCCGGGGAGCTGTTTTTT.

V is TRBV6-5 and J is TRBJ1-2; possible D gene TRBD1, 6 bases. The CDR3 consists of 15 residues. In germline, CDR1 is MNHEY, CDR2 SVGAGI. V was trimmed by 0 bases and J by 5 bases, leaving 13 bases between them. This chain's CDR3 is CASSYSGQTLYGYTF. The DNA for the CDR3 is TGTGCCAGCAGTTACTCCGGACAGACTTTGTATGGCTACACCTTC.

The chain has TRBV15 and TRBJ1-1; D unresolved. The germline V gene has CDR1 LNHNV and CDR2 YYDKDF (reference sequence). The V end lost 0 bases, the J end lost 4 bases, and 9 bases lay between the germline ends. The CDR3 loop spans 14 amino acids. The CDR3 nucleotides read TGTGCCACCAGCAGAGATGAAGGGAGCACTGAAGCTTTCTTT. Translated, it gives CATSRDEGSTEAFF.

This clone was detected once. This chain uses TRBV4-3 with TRBJ1-3; D is undetermined. The CDR3 loop spans 15 amino acids. The V end was cut by 1 base, the J end by 0 bases, with 7 bases between. The germline gives CDR1 LGHNA, CDR2 YSLEER. This CDR3 is CASSQVASSGNTIYF. As DNA, the CDR3 is TGCGCCAGCAGCCAAGTGGCCAGCTCTGGAAACACCATATATTTT.

The gene calls are TRBV18 and TRBJ1-4, with D perhaps TRBD1 (5 bases). CDR3 length equals 15 residues. The germline V gene has CDR1 KGHSH and CDR2 LQKENI. Trimming stripped 0 bases from V and 4 bases from J, with 9 bases between. CDR3 DNA: TGTGCCAGCTCACCACCGCGGGGGTATAATGAAAAACTGTTTTTT. Translated, it gives CASSPPRGYNEKLFF.

This chain connects TRBV9 to TRBJ1-1, with 7 bases fitting TRBD1. The junction had 6 bases not matched to a gene; V was cut back by 0 bases and J by 4 bases. Germline assignment: CDR1 SGDLS and CDR2 YYNGEE. This CDR3 has 15 residues. The CDR3 DNA follows: TGTGCCAGCAGCGTAGAGGGGTCAGGGGGCACTGAAGCTTTCTTT. Encoded protein: CASSVEGSGGTEAFF.

The chain joins TRBV4-1 to TRBJ2-7; D is perhaps TRBD2 (5 bases). The CDR3 loop spans 14 amino acids. CDR1 is MGHRA and CDR2 is YSYEKL in the germline V gene. Trimming cost V 4 bases and J 6 bases, with 16 bases left between them. The CDR3 bases are TGCGCCAGCAGCCTCGAGGAGGCTAGTCTCGAGCAGTACTTC. Its translation: CASSLEEASLEQYF.

The chain recombines TRBV7-3 with TRBJ2-5; the D gene is possibly TRBD2 (6 bases). Trimming pared 5 bases from V and 5 bases from J, leaving 18 bases between. The germline CDR1 and CDR2 sequences are SGHTA and FQGTGA. This CDR3 spans 15 amino acids. The CDR3 is CASSPAGGFDETQYF. The CDR3, as DNA: TGTGCCAGCAGCCCCGCCGGAGGGTTTGACGAGACCCAGTACTTC.

This clone was observed a single time. The gene calls are TRBV6-6 and TRBJ2-5; TRBD1 might be the D (5 bases). Per germline, CDR1 MNHNY and CDR2 SVGAGI (reference sequence). V was shortened by 1 base and J by 5 bases, with 14 bases between the two germline ends. The CDR3 totals 15 residues. The CDR3 DNA is TGTGCCAGCAGTTACTTCGGCCAGGGTTTGGAGACCCAGTACTTC. Its translation is CASSYFGQGLETQYF.

This chain connects TRBV11-2 to TRBJ2-1, with D perhaps TRBD2 (6 bases). The length of the CDR3 is 18 residues. Deletions cut 1 base from V and 7 bases from J, with 23 bases between. Looked up from germline, CDR1 is SGHAT and CDR2 is FQNNGV. The CDR3 here is CASSLGRGTNLWGNEQFF. The CDR3 region has the DNA TGTGCCAGCAGCTTAGGCCGGGGGACCAACCTGTGGGGTAATGAGCAGTTCTTC.

V usage is TRBV7-6 and J usage is TRBJ1-2; D gene unclear. V was clipped by 2 bases and J by 7 bases, with 20 bases between them. Germline CDR1 reads SGHVS; CDR2 reads FNYEAQ. The CDR3 has 16 residues. CDR3 loop: CASSLFPTDQLGGYTF. The DNA for the CDR3 is TGTGCCAGCAGCTTATTCCCCACGGACCAGTTGGGTGGCTACACCTTC.

This sequence joins TRBV13 and TRBJ2-7, with no clear D. This CDR3 spans 13 amino acids. V was shortened by 5 bases and J by 3 bases, with 11 bases between the two germline ends. CDR1 is PRHDT and CDR2 is FYEKMQ in the germline V gene (reference sequence). The CDR3 sequence: CASSPRGFYEQYF. In DNA form, the CDR3 reads TGTGCCAGCAGCCCACGAGGCTTCTACGAGCAGTACTTC.

The sample holds a few counts of this clone. The rearrangement uses TRBV6-5 and TRBJ2-7; 9 nucleotides agree with TRBD1. Germline assignment: CDR1 MNHEY and CDR2 SVGAGI. J lost 5 bases, V lost 2 bases, and 7 bases had no gene match. This CDR3 is built from 15 residues. CDR3 amino acids: CASSYGTGLLDEQYF. CDR3 nucleotide sequence: TGTGCCAGCAGTTACGGGACAGGGCTTCTCGACGAGCAGTACTTC.

CDR3 sequence: CASGGPGTHEQYF. DNA of the CDR3: TGTGCCAGCGGTGGGCCAGGGACCCACGAGCAGTACTTC. The chain carries TRBV2 and TRBJ2-7; the D call may be TRBD1 or TRBD2 (5 bases each). The CDR3 covers 13 residues. Trimming took 8 bases from V and 5 from J, leaving 16 bases between them. Germline loops: CDR1 SNHLY, CDR2 FYNNEI.

The rearrangement joins TRBV9 to TRBJ2-2; 7 nucleotides align to TRBD1. Germline loops: CDR1 SGDLS, CDR2 YYNGEE. V was clipped by 4 bases and J by 6 bases; unmatched bases: 12. CDR3 size: 16 residues. In DNA, the CDR3 is TGTGCCAGCAGCCGGCCAGGGGGATCGCTACCCGGGGAGCTGTTTTTT. Its translation: CASSRPGGSLPGELFF.

This clone was observed a handful of times. The chain links TRBV5-5 to TRBJ1-2; D ambiguous. Germline V gives CDR1 SGHKS, CDR2 YYEKEE (reference sequence). V lost 4 bases and J lost 3, with 7 bases in between. CDR3 length: 12 residues. For the CDR3, the DNA is TGTGCCAGCAGCCCCAAGTACTATGGCTACACCTTC. It yields the protein CASSPKYYGYTF.

This rearrangement joins TRBV2 to TRBJ1-1, with TRBD1 matching 11 bases. The CDR3 covers 14 residues. V lost 8 bases, J lost 11 bases, and 13 bases stayed unmatched. Germline V gene lookup returns CDR1 SNHLY and CDR2 FYNNEI. Written as DNA, the CDR3 is TGTGCCAGCTTATCCCGGGACAGGGGGGTCCGGGCTTTCTTT. Its translation: CASLSRDRGVRAFF.